This TCR beta chain was profiled in a study of blood T cell repertoires in COVID-19. Overall study: Both acute and convalescent COVID-19 samples were obtained from the United States, Italy and Spain. The cDNA or gDNA used as material had been derived from T cells, B-cell-depleted T cells, or PBMCs.

Authors' data handling: Counts of nucleated cells, estimated from reference gene primer amplification, were obtained. Clones were read by immunoSEQ multiplex PCR, and TCRdb kept only the in-frame ones, dropping some. V, J and clone size were drawn from that table, and D and trimming were deduced from the DNA. The sample contains 300,000 or so clones, around nine tenths of which appear only once. V lost 2 bases to trimming and J lost 4 bases, with 3 bases between them. The CDR3 has 11 residues. Germline loops: CDR1 WSHSY, CDR2 SAAADI. Sequencing was performed on peripheral blood. The chain couples TRBV10-2 to TRBJ2-7; D not certain. This TCR derives from a man between 65 and 85 years old with acute or convalescent COVID-19. In DNA, the CDR3 is TGCGCCAGCAGTGAGCTTTACGAGCAGTACTTC. It is translated as CASSELYEQYF.